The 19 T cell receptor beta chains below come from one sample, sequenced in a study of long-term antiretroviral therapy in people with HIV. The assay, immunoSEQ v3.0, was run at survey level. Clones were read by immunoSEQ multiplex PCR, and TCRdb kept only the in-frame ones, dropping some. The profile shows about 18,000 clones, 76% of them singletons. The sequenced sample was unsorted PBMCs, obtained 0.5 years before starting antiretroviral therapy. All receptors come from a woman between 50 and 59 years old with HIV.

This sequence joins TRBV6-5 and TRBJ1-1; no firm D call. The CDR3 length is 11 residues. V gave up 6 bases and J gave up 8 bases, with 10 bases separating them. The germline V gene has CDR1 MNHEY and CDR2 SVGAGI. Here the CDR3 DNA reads TGTGCCAGCAGGGAACGGACGGAAGCTTTCTTT. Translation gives CASRERTEAFF.

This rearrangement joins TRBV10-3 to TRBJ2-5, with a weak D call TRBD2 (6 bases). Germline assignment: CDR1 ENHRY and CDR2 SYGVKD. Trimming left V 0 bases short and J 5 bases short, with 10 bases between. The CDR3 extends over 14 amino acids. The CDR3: CAISESGGRETQYF. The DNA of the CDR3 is TGTGCCATCAGTGAGTCTGGGGGGAGGGAGACCCAGTACTTC.

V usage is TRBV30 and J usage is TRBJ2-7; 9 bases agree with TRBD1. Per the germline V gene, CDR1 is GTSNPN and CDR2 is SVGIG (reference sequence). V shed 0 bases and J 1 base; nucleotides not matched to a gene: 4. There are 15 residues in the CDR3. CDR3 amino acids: CAWSVWDRDSYEQYF. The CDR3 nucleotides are TGTGCCTGGAGTGTTTGGGACAGGGATTCCTACGAGCAGTACTTC.

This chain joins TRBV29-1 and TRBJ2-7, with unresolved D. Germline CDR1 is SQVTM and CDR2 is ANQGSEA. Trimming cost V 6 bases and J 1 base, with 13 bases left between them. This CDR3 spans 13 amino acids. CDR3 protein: CSVLDQNSYEQYF. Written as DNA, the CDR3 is TGCAGCGTCCTGGACCAGAATTCCTACGAGCAGTACTTC.

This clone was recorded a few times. The CDR3 DNA is TGTGCCAGCAGCTTCCAACTAGCGGGGCCCCACTATTTT. It translates to CASSFQLAGPHYF. The rearrangement uses TRBV7-2 and TRBJ2-3; 10 bases map to TRBD2. CDR1 and CDR2 (germline): SGHTA, FQGNSA. The CDR3 extends over 13 amino acids. V dropped 3 bases and J dropped 15; count of bases not matched to a gene: 9.

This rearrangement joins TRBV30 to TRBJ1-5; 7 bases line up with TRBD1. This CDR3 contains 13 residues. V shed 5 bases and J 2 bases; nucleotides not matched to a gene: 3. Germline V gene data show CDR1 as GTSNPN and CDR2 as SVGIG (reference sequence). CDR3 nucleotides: TGTGCCTGGGCAGGGGGTCGCAATCAGCCCCAGCATTTT. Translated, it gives CAWAGGRNQPQHF.

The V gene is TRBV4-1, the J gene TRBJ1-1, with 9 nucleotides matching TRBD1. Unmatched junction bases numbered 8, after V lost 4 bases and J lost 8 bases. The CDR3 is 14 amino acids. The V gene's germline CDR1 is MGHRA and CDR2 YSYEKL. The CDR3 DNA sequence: TGCGCCAGCAGCCCGTCCCGGGACAGGGCCGAAGCTTTCTTT. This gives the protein CASSPSRDRAEAFF.

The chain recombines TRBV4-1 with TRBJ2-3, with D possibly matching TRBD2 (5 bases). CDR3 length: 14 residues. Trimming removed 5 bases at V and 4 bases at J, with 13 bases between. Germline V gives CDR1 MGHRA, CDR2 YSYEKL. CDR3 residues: CASSVSATSDTQYF. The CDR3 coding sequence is TGCGCCAGCAGCGTTAGCGCCACCTCAGATACGCAGTATTTT.

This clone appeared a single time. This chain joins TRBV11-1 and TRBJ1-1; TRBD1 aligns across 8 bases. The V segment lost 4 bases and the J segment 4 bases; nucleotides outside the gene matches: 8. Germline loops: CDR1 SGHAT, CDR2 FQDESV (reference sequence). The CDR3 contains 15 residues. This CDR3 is CASSSQGAQGTEAFF. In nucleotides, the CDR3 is TGTGCCAGCAGCTCGCAGGGGGCGCAGGGCACTGAAGCTTTCTTT.

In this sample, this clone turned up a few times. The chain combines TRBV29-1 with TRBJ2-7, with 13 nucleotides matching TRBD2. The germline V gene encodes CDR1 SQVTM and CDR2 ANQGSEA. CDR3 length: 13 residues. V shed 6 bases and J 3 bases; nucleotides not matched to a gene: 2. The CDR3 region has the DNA TGCAGCGTGTGGACTAGCGGGGGCTACGAGCAGTACTTC. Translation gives CSVWTSGGYEQYF.

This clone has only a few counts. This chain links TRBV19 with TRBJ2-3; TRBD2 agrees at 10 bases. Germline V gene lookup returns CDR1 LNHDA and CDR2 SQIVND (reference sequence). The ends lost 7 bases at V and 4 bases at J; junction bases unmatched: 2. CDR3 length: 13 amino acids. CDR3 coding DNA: TGTGCCAGTATGAGCGGGGGGGCAGATACGCAGTATTTT. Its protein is CASMSGGADTQYF.

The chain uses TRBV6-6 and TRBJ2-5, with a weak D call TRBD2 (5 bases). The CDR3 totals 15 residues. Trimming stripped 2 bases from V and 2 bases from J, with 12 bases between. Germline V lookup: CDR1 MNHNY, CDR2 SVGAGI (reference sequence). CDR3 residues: CASSYKPAAQETQYF. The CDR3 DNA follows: TGTGCCAGCAGTTACAAGCCAGCGGCTCAAGAGACCCAGTACTTC.

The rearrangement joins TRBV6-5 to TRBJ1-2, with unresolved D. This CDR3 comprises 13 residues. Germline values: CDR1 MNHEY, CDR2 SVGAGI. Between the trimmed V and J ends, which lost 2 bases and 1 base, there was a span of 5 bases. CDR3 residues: CASSYRNNYGYTF. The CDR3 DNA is TGTGCCAGCAGTTACCGGAATAACTATGGCTACACCTTC.

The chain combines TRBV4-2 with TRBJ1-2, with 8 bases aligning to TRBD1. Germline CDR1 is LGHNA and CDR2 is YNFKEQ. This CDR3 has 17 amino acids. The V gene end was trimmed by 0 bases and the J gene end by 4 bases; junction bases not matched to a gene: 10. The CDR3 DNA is TGTGCCAGCAGCCAAGACGAGAGCGCAGGGGGCAGCTATGGCTACACCTTC. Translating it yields CASSQDESAGGSYGYTF.

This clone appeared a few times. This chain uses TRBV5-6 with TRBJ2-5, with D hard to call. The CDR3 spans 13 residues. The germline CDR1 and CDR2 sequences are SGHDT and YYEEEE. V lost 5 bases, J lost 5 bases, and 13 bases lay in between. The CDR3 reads CASSPVGWETQYF. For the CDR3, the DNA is TGTGCCAGCAGTCCCGTGGGATGGGAGACCCAGTACTTC.

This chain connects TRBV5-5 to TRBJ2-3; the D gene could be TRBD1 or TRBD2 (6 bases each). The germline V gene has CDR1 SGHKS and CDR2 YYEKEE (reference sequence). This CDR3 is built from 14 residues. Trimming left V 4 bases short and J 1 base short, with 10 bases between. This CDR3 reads CASSAGHRTDTQYF. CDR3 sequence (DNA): TGTGCCAGCAGCGCGGGACACCGCACAGATACGCAGTATTTT.

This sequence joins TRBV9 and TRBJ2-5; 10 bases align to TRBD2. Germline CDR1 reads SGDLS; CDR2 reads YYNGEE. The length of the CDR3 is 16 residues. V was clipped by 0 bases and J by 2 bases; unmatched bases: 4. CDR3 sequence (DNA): TGTGCCAGCAGCGTAGAGGGACTAGCGCTTCAAGAGACCCAGTACTTC. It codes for CASSVEGLALQETQYF.

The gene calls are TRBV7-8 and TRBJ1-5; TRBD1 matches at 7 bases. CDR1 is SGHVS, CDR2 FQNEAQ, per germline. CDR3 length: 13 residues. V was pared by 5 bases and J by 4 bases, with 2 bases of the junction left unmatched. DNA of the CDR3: TGTGCCAGCAGCCGGGACAGAAATCAGCCCCAGCATTTT. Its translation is CASSRDRNQPQHF.

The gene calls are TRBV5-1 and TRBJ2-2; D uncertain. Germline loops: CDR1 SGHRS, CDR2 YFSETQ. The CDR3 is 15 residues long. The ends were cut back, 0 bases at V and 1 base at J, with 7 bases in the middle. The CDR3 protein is CASSLEGGNTGELFF. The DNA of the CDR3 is TGCGCCAGCAGCTTGGAAGGCGGGAACACCGGGGAGCTGTTTTTT.